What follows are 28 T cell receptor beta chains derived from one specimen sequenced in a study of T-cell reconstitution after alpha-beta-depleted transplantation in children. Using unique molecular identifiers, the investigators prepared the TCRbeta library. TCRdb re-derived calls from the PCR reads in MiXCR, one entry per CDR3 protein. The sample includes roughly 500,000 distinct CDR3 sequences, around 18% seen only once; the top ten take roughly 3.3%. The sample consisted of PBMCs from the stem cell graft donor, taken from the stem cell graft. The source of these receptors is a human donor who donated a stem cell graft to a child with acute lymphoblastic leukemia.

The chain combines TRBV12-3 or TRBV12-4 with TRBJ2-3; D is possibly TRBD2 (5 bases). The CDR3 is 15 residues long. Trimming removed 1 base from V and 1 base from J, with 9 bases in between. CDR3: CASSLVGDGTDTQYF. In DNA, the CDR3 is TGTGCCAGCAGTTTAGTCGGGGATGGCACAGATACGCAGTATTTT.

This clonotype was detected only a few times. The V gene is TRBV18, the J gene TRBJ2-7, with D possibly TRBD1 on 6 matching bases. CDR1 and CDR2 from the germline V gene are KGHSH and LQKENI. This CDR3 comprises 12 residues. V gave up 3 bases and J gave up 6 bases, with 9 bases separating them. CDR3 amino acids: CASSPTGREQYF. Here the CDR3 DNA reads TGTGCCAGCTCACCTACAGGGCGCGAGCAGTACTTC.

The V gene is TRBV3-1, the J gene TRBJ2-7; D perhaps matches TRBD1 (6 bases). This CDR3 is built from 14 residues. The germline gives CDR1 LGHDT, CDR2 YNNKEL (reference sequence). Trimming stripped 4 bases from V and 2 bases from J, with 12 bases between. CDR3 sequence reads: CASSLVGTPYEQYF. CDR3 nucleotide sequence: TGTGCCAGCAGCCTAGTCGGGACACCCTACGAGCAGTACTTC.

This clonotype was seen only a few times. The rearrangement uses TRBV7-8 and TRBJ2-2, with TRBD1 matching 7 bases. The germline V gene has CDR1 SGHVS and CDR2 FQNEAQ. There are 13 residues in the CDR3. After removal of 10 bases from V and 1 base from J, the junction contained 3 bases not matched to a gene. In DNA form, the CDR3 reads TGTGCCACGTGGGACAGGAACACCGGGGAGCTGTTTTTT. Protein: CATWDRNTGELFF.

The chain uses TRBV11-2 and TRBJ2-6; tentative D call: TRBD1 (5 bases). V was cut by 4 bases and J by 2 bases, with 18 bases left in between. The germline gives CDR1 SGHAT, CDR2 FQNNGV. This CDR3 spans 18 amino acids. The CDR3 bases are TGTGCCAGCAGCTCGAGTCGAACAGGCGTACCTGGGGCCAACGTCCTGACTTTC. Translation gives CASSSSRTGVPGANVLTF.

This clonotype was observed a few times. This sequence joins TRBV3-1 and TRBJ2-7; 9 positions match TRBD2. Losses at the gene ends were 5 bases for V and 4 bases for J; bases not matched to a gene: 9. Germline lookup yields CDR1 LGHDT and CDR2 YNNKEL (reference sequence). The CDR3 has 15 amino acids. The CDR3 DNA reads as TGTGCCAGCAGCGTCCTTAGCGGGAGCGCGTACGAGCAGTACTTC. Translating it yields CASSVLSGSAYEQYF.

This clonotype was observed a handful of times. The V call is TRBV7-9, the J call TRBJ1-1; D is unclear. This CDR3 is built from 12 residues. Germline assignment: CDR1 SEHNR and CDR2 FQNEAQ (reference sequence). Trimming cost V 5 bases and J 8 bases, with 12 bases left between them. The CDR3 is CASSLATEEAFF. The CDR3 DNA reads TGTGCCAGCAGCCTGGCGACGGAAGAAGCTTTCTTT. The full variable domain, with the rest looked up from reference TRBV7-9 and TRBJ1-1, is DTGVSQNPRHKITKRGQNVTFRCDPISEHNRLYWYRQTLGQGPEFLTYFQNEAQLEKSRLLSDRFSAERPKGSFSTLEIQRTEQGDSAMYLCASSLATEEAFFGQGTRLTVV.

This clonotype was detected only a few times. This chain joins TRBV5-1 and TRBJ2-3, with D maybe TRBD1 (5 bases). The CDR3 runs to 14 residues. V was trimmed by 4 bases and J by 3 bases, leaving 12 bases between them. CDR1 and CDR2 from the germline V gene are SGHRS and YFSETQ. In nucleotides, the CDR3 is TGCGCCAGCAGCGGGATTGGGGCGACAGATACGCAGTATTTT. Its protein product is CASSGIGATDTQYF.

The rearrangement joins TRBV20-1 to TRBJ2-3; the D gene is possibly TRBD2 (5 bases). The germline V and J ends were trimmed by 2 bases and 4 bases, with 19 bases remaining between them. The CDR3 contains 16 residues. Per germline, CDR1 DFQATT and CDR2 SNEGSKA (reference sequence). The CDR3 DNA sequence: TGCAGTGCTAGACCCTTCCCAAGAACCGGGGCAGATACGCAGTATTTT. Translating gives CSARPFPRTGADTQYF.

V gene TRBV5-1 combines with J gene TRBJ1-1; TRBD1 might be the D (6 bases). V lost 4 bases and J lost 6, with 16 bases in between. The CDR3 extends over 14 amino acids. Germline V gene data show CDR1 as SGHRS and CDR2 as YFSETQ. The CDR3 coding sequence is TGCGCCAGCAGCGGGGCAGGGGACAATGCTGAAGCTTTCTTT. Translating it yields CASSGAGDNAEAFF.

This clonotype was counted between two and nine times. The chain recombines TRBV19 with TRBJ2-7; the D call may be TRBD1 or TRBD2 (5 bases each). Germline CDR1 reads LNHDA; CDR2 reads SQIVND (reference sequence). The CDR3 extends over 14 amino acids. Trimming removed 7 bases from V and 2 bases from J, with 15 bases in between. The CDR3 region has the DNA TGTGCCAGTAACCCGGGGACGAATACCTACGAGCAGTACTTC. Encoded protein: CASNPGTNTYEQYF.

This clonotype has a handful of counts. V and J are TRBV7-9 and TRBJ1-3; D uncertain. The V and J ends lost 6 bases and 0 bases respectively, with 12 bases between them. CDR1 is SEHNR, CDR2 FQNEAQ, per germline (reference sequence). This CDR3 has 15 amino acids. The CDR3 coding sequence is TGTGCCAGCAGGGAACAGTCGAGCTCTGGAAACACCATATATTTT. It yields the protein CASREQSSSGNTIYF.

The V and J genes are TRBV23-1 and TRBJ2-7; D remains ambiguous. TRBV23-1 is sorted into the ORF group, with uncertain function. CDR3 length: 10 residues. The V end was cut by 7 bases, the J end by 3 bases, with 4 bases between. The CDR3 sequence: CASTDYEQYF. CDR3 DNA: TGCGCCAGCACCGACTACGAGCAGTACTTC.

CDR3: CSARVWPEHEQYF. The DNA of the CDR3 is TGCAGTGCTAGAGTCTGGCCCGAGCACGAGCAGTACTTC. The genes are TRBV20-1 and TRBJ2-7; D is ambiguous. The CDR3 extends over 13 amino acids. Germline values: CDR1 DFQATT, CDR2 SNEGSKA (reference sequence). Between the trimmed V and J ends, which lost 1 base and 5 bases, there was a span of 12 bases.

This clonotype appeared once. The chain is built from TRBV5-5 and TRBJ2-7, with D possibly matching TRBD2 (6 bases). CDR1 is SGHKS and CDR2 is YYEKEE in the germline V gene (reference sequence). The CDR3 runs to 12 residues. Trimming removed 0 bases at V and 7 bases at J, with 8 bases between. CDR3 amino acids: CASSLVAGEQYF. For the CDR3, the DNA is TGTGCCAGCAGCTTGGTGGCGGGAGAGCAGTACTTC.

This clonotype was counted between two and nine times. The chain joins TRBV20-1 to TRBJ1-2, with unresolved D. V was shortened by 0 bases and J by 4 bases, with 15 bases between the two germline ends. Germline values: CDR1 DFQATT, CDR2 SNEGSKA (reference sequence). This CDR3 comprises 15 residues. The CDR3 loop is CSARDVWVPSYGYTF. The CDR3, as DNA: TGCAGTGCTAGAGATGTATGGGTCCCGTCCTATGGCTACACCTTC.

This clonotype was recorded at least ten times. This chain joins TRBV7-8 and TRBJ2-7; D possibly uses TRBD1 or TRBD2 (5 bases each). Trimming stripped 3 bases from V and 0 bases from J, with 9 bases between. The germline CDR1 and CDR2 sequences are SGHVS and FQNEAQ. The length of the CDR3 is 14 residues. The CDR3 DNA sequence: TGTGCCAGCAGCTTGGGGGAGAGCTCCTACGAGCAGTACTTC. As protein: CASSLGESSYEQYF.

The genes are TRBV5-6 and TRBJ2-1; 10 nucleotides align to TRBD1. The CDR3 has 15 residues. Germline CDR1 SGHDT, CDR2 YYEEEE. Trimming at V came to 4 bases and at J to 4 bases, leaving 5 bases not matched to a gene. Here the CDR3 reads CASSLWTGGYNEQFF. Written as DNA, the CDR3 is TGTGCCAGCAGCCTATGGACAGGGGGATACAATGAGCAGTTCTTC.

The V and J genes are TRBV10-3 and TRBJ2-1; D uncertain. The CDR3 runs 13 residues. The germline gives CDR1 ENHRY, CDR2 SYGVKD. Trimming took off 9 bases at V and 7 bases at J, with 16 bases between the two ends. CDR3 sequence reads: CAIKGELGNEQFF. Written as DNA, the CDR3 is TGTGCCATTAAAGGAGAGTTAGGAAATGAGCAGTTCTTC.

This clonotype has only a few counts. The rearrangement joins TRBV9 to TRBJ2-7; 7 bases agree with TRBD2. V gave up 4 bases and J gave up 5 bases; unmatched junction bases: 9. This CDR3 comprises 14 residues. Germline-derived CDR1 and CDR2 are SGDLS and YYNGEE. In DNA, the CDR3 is TGTGCCAGCAGCTCCCGACTAGCTGCCCACGAGCAGTACTTC. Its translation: CASSSRLAAHEQYF.

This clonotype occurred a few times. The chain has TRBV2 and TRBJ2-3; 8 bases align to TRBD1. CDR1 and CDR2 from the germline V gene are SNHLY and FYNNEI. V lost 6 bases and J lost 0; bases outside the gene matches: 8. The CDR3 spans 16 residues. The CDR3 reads CASRVGTGSSTDTQYF. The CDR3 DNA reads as TGTGCCAGCAGGGTGGGGACAGGATCTAGCACAGATACGCAGTATTTT. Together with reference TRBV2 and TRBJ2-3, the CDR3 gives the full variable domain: EPEVTQTPSHQVTQMGQEVILRCVPISNHLYFYWYRQILGQKVEFLVSFYNNEISEKSEIFDDQFSVERPDGSNFTLKIRSTKLEDSAMYFCASRVGTGSSTDTQYFGPGTRLTVL.

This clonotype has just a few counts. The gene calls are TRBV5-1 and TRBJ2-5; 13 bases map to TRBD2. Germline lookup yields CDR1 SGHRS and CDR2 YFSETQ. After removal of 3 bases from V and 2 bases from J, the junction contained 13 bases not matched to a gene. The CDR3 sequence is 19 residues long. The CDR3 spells CASSYGLAGEVGTQETQYF. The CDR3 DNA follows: TGCGCCAGCAGCTATGGACTAGCGGGAGAGGTCGGGACACAAGAGACCCAGTACTTC.

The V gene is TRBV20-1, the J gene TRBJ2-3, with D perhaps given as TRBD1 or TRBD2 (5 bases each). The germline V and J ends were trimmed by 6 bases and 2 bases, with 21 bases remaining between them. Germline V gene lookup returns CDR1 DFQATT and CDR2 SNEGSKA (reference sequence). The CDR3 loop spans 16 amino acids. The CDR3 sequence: CSAPKGMRAYTDTQYF. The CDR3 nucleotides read TGCAGTGCCCCCAAGGGGATGCGGGCCTACACAGATACGCAGTATTTT.

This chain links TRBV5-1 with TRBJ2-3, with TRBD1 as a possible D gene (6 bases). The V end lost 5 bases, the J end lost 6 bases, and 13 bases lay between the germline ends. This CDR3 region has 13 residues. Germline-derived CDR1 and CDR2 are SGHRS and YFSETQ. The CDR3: CASRPGTGDTQYF. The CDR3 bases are TGCGCCAGCAGGCCGGGAACAGGGGATACGCAGTATTTT.

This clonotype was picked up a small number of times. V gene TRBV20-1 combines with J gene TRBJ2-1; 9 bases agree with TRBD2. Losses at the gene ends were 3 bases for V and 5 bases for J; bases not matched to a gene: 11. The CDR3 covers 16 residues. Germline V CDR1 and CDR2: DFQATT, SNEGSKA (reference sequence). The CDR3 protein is CSASSPASGIHNEQFF. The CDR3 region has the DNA TGCAGTGCTAGTAGTCCGGCTAGCGGGATCCACAATGAGCAGTTCTTC.

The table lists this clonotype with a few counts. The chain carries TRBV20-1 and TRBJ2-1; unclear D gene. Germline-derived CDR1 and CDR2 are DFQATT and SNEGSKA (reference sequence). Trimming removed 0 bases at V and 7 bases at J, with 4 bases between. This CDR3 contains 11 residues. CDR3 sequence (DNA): TGCAGTGCTAGAGATAAGAATGAGCAGTTCTTC. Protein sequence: CSARDKNEQFF.

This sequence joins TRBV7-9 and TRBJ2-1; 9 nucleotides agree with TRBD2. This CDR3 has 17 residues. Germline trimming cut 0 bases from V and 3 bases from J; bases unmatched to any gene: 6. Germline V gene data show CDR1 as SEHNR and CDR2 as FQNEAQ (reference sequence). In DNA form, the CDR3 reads TGTGCCAGCAGCTTAGCGCGGGCTAGCGGGATCTACAATGAGCAGTTCTTC. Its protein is CASSLARASGIYNEQFF. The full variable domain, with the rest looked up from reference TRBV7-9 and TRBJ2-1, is DTGVSQNPRHKITKRGQNVTFRCDPISEHNRLYWYRQTLGQGPEFLTYFQNEAQLEKSRLLSDRFSAERPKGSFSTLEIQRTEQGDSAMYLCASSLARASGIYNEQFFGPGTRLTVL.

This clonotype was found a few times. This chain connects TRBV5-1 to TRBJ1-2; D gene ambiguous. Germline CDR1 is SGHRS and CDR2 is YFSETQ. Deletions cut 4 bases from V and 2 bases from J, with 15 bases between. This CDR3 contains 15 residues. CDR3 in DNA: TGCGCCAGCAGCCCGCCCTTTGGGATAAACTATGGCTACACCTTC. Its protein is CASSPPFGINYGYTF.